This TCR beta chain was profiled in a study of T cells in Graves' hyperthyroidism and ophthalmopathy. Overall study results and limits: A 13 V-J signature model discriminated ophthalmopathy versus stable hyperthyroidism. Ophthalmopathy was predicted by the model a median of around 5.9 months ahead of onset. Among clonotypes expanded in thyroid above 0.001, most were also found in blood.

The authors took PBMCs from roughly 10 ml fresh peripheral blood. Points on this clonotype: Its antigen remains unidentified.

TCR beta CDR3 sequences were amplified from RNA transcripts. First-round RT-PCR targeting the TCR CDR3 was performed with the HTBI primer set. TCRdb used MiXCR to reprocess the multiplex PCR reads, holding one entry per CDR3 protein. The data show about 610,000 distinct CDR3 sequences, 14% to 15% seen once. CDR3 size: 14 residues. V shed 7 bases and J shed 4 bases, with 19 bases lying between them. Germline assignment: CDR1 GTSNPN and CDR2 SVGIG (reference sequence). This TCR was sampled from a woman aged 40 to 50 with Graves' ophthalmopathy. The chain couples TRBV30 to TRBJ2-5, with a weak D call TRBD2 (6 bases). Input material: blood. CDR3 amino acids: CASGPGLTTETQYF. The CDR3, as DNA: TGTGCCTCGGGCCCGGGACTTACGACAGAGACCCAGTACTTC.